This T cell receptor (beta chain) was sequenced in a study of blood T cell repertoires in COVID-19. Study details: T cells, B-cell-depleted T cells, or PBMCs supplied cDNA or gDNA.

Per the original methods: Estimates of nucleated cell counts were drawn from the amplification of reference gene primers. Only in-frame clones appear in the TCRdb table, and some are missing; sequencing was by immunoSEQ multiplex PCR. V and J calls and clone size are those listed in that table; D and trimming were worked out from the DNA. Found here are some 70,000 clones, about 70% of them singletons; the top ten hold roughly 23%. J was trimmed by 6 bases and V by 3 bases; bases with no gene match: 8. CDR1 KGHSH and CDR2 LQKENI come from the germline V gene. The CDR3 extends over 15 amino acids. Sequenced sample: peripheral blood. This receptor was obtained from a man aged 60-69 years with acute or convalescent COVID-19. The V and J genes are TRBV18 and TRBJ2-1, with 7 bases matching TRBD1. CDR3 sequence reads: CASSPPDRPSNEQFF. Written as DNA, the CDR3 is TGTGCCAGCTCACCGCCGGACAGGCCCTCCAATGAGCAGTTCTTC.